A selection of T cell receptor beta chains follows, all from one sample in a study of T cell responses to AZD1222 COVID-19 vaccine. Only in-frame clones appear in the TCRdb table, and some are missing; sequencing was by immunoSEQ multiplex PCR. The data show nearly 110,000 clones, 90% seen once. The source material was peripheral blood, sampled on day 0 of AZD1222 vaccination. These receptors originate from an adult in good health. The CDR3 runs from the conserved cysteine through the conserved F or W. D genes are given only for firm matches. Rows may omit the clone size; those that give it use once, few, many or a size class.

J gene,D gene,clone size,V gene,CDR3 DNA,CDR3 protein
TRBJ1-2,TRBD1,-,TRBV28,TGTGCCAGCAGTTGGACAGGTGGCTACACCTTC,CASSWTGGYTF
TRBJ2-1,TRBD2,once,TRBV5-1,TGCGCCAGCAGCTTGCGCCCGGGACTAGCGGGAGACAATGAGCAGTTCTTC,CASSLRPGLAGDNEQFF
TRBJ2-3,-,-,TRBV11-1,TGTGCCAGCAGCTCAACACCGGGCCCCGGGGATACGCAGTATTTT,CASSSTPGPGDTQYF
TRBJ1-5,TRBD1,-,TRBV20-1,TGCAGTGCTAGTAGGACAGGGGGTAACAATCAGCCCCAGCATTTT,CSASRTGGNNQPQHF
TRBJ2-5,TRBD2,-,TRBV5-1,TGCGCCAGCAGCACGGGACTAGCGGGAGGGACCAACCAAGAGACCCAGTACTTC,CASSTGLAGGTNQETQYF
TRBJ1-1,-,-,TRBV19,TGTGCCAGTAGTTTGAACACAGGAATCAACACTGAAGCTTTCTTT,CASSLNTGINTEAFF
TRBJ1-4,-,-,TRBV19,TGTGCCAGTAAGGCGCAGATTAATGAAAAACTGTTTTTT,CASKAQINEKLFF
TRBJ2-3,TRBD2,-,TRBV5-8,TGTGCCAGCAGCCCCAGGAGGGCGGGAGGGAAGGATACGCAGTATTTT,CASSPRRAGGKDTQYF
TRBJ2-5,-,-,TRBV7-3,TGTGCCAGCAGCCTAAGTGGTGGGCTTCAAGAGACCCAGTACTTC,CASSLSGGLQETQYF
TRBJ2-2,TRBD2,-,TRBV7-2,TGTGCCAGCAGCTCCGGACTAGTACCCGCCGGGGGGGAGCTGTTTTTT,CASSSGLVPAGGELFF
TRBJ1-1,-,-,TRBV25-1,TGTGCCAGCAGTGCCCGAGCGGGGAGGGCTGAAGCTTTCTTT,CASSARAGRAEAFF
TRBJ1-1,-,-,TRBV7-3,TGTGCCAGCGGGGATCCGAACACTGAAGCTTTCTTT,CASGDPNTEAFF
TRBJ1-4,-,-,TRBV4-2,TGTGCCAGCACCATCTCCCGGGGAGCAACTAATGAAAAACTGTTTTTT,CASTISRGATNEKLFF
TRBJ2-5,TRBD1,-,TRBV7-9,TGTGCCAGCAGCACCGGGACAGGGGAGGAGACCCAGTACTTC,CASSTGTGEETQYF
TRBJ2-1,TRBD2,-,TRBV7-8,TGTGCCAGCAGCTTAACCTTCGGGGGGAATGAGCAGTTCTTC,CASSLTFGGNEQFF
TRBJ1-5,-,once,TRBV3-1/TRBV3-2,TGTGCCAGCAGCTTCAGCAATAGCAATCAGCCCCAGCATTTT,CASSFSNSNQPQHF
TRBJ1-2,TRBD1,few,TRBV4-3,TGCGCCAGCAGCCACGAGACAGGGCGCTACACCTTC,CASSHETGRYTF
TRBJ2-7,TRBD1,once,TRBV7-9,TGTGCCAGCAGCCCTACTTTCCGCTGGGACAGCGTCTCCTACGAGCAGTACTTC,CASSPTFRWDSVSYEQYF
TRBJ2-2,-,-,TRBV10-3,TGTGCCATCAGTGAGTCCTCCCAGGGGTTCGGGGAGCTGTTTTTT,CAISESSQGFGELFF
TRBJ2-7,-,few,TRBV7-3,TGTGCCAGCAGCTTAACGCCAGGGGCCCTCTACGAGCAGTACTTC,CASSLTPGALYEQYF
TRBJ1-2,-,-,TRBV7-9,TGTGCCAGCAGCTTAGGGGCAGGGGACTATGGCTACACCTTC,CASSLGAGDYGYTF
TRBJ1-3,-,-,TRBV10-3,TGTGCCACCGCCGTGGACTCTGGAAACACCATATATTTT,CATAVDSGNTIYF
TRBJ1-1,TRBD1,-,TRBV28,TGTGCCAGCAGTACAGGGGGCACTGAAGCTTTCTTT,CASSTGGTEAFF
TRBJ1-4,-,once,TRBV30,TGTGCCTGGAGCGAGACAGGCCTACCGGGAATGGGACTGTTTTTT,CAWSETGLPGMGLFF
TRBJ2-1,TRBD2,-,TRBV27,TGTGCCATCAGACTAGCGGGAGTGGGCCCCGGGAAGCAGTTCTTC,CAIRLAGVGPGKQFF
TRBJ2-2,TRBD2,-,TRBV4-2,TGTGCCAGCAGCCAAGAATCCAGCGGGACTGGCACCGGGGAGCTGTTTTTT,CASSQESSGTGTGELFF
TRBJ2-1,TRBD2,-,TRBV19,TGTGCCAGTAGTATAGTCAGCGGGACTAGCGGGAGAAGAGGGCAGTTCTTC,CASSIVSGTSGRRGQFF
TRBJ1-5,-,-,TRBV21-1,TGTGATAGCAATCAGCCCCAGCATTTT,CDSNQPQHF
TRBJ2-1,TRBD2,once,TRBV24-1,TGTGCCACCAGTGATTTTGCTAGCGGGAGGGACAATGAGCAGTTCTTC,CATSDFASGRDNEQFF
TRBJ2-2,TRBD1,-,TRBV6-4,TGTGCCAGCAGTGACTCGGACAGGGGGGAGCTGTTTTTT,CASSDSDRGELFF
TRBJ2-7,-,-,TRBV28,TGTGCCAGCACAGCACCGGGTCCAAGCTACGAGCAGTACTTC,CASTAPGPSYEQYF